Listed below are T cell receptor beta chains from one sample, sequenced in a study of blood T cell repertoires in COVID-19. Clones were read by immunoSEQ multiplex PCR, and TCRdb kept only the in-frame ones, dropping some. The table lists 65,000 to 90,000 clones, over 75% of them singletons. Sequencing was carried out using peripheral blood. Source of these receptors: a human donor in a cohort sampled during active COVID-19. Both conserved end residues are part of each CDR3. D genes are given only for firm matches. Size is stated for part of the rows, as once, few or many counts, or as a class when the clone is expanded.

d_call	clone_size	v_call	j_call	cdr3_nt	cdr3_aa
TRBD2	.	TRBV13	TRBJ2-5	TGTGCCAGCAGCAGCGGACTAGCGGGTTTGGAGGCCCAGTACTTC	CASSSGLAGLEAQYF
.	.	TRBV5-4	TRBJ1-1	TGTGCCAGCAGCCAGACAGGGAACACTGAAGCTTTCTTT	CASSQTGNTEAFF
.	.	TRBV19	TRBJ1-5	TGTGCCAGTAGTCCTTTTTGGGGGGAGTACGGCCAGCCCCAGCATTTT	CASSPFWGEYGQPQHF
.	.	TRBV2	TRBJ2-3	TGTGCCAGCAGTTGGGGGGTCACAGATACGCAGTATTTT	CASSWGVTDTQYF
TRBD1	.	TRBV5-6	TRBJ2-7	TGTGCCAGCAGGTATCGGGACAGCTCCTACGAGCAGTACTTC	CASRYRDSSYEQYF
.	.	TRBV5-1	TRBJ2-2	TGCGCCAGCAGCCCCTCGACAGGAGCGAACACCGGGGAGCTGTTTTTT	CASSPSTGANTGELFF
.	.	TRBV2	TRBJ2-3	TGTGCCAGCAGTGTTGAGGGGGGCACAGATACGCAGTATTTT	CASSVEGGTDTQYF
TRBD2	.	TRBV15	TRBJ2-5	TGTGCCACCAGGAAGGGACTAGCATTAGAGACCCAGTACTTC	CATRKGLALETQYF
TRBD1	.	TRBV30	TRBJ2-1	TGTGCCTGGAGTAACCGGGACAGGGGGTTTAATGAGCAGTTCTTC	CAWSNRDRGFNEQFF
TRBD1	.	TRBV3-1/TRBV3-2	TRBJ2-7	TGTGCCAGCAGCCAAGTAGCAGGGGGCAAGCAGTACTTC	CASSQVAGGKQYF
.	few	TRBV29-1	TRBJ1-1	TGCAGCTCAACACAGGGTTGGGACACTGAAGCTTTCTTT	CSSTQGWDTEAFF
.	once	TRBV6-2/TRBV6-3	TRBJ2-5	TGTGCCAGCAGTTACTCGATGGGCGGGGAAGAGACCCAGTACTTC	CASSYSMGGEETQYF
.	.	TRBV3-1/TRBV3-2	TRBJ1-6	TGTGCCAGCAGCCAGACAGCTAATTCACCCCTCCACTTT	CASSQTANSPLHF
TRBD2	.	TRBV6-5	TRBJ2-3	TGTGCCAGCAGTTACGGGCTAGCGGGCACAGATACGCAGTATTTT	CASSYGLAGTDTQYF
.	.	TRBV4-1	TRBJ2-3	TGCGCCAGCAGCCAAGACGACACAGGGCTCCTCTCGGATACGCAGTATTTT	CASSQDDTGLLSDTQYF
TRBD2	.	TRBV7-8	TRBJ2-1	TGTGCCAGCAGCTGGGTATGCGGGGGGTACAATGAGCAGTTCTTC	CASSWVCGGYNEQFF
.	.	TRBV10-3	TRBJ2-1	TGTGCCATCACCTCCTCCCAACAGGGCGGTTCCTACAATGAGCAGTTCTTC	CAITSSQQGGSYNEQFF
TRBD1	.	TRBV6-6	TRBJ2-7	TGTGCCAGCCGACAGGGTTTGACTATCTCCTACGAGCAGTACTTC	CASRQGLTISYEQYF
.	.	TRBV3-1/TRBV3-2	TRBJ2-5	TGTGCCAGCAGCCAAGATTTCACGGGTCAAGAGACCCAGTACTTC	CASSQDFTGQETQYF
.	.	TRBV6-2/TRBV6-3	TRBJ2-2	TGTGCCAGCAGTTACTCGATGGGCCCCGGGGAGCTGTTTTTT	CASSYSMGPGELFF
.	.	TRBV9	TRBJ1-4	TGTGCCAGCAGCGTCGGGGTCGCAACTAATGAAAAACTGTTTTTT	CASSVGVATNEKLFF
TRBD1	.	TRBV19	TRBJ1-2	TGTGCCAGTAGATTAAGCGGACAGGGCGCCGACTATGGCTACACCTTC	CASRLSGQGADYGYTF